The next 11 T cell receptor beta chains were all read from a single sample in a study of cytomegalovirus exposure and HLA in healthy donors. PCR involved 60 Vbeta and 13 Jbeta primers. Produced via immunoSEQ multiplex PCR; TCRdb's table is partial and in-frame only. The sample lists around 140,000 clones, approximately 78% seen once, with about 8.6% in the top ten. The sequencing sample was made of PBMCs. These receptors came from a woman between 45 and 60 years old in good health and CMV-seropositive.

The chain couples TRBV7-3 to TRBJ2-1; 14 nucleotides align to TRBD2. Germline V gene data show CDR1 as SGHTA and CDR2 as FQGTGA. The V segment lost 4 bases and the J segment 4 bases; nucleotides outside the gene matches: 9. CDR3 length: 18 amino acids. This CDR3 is CASSSGTSGGIHYNEQFF. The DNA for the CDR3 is TGTGCCAGCAGCTCCGGGACTAGCGGGGGAATCCATTACAATGAGCAGTTCTTC. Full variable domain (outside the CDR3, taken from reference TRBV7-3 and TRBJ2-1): GAGVSQTPSNKVTEKGKYVELRCDPISGHTALYWYRQSLGQGPEFLIYFQGTGAADDSGLPNDRFFAVRPEGSVSTLKIQRTERGDSAVYLCASSSGTSGGIHYNEQFFGPGTRLTVL.

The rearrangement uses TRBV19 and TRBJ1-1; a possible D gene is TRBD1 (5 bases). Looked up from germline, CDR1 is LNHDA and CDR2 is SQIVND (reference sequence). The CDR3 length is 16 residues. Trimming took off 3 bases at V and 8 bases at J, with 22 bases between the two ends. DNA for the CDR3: TGTGCCAGTAGTATTGTAGGGTTCAGGGCGGCTTCCGAAGCTTTCTTT. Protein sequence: CASSIVGFRAASEAFF.

The CDR3 DNA sequence: TGTGCCATCAGTGAGGGACAGGGGATGAACACTGAAGCTTTCTTT. Translated, it gives CAISEGQGMNTEAFF. The rearrangement joins TRBV10-3 to TRBJ1-1; TRBD1 matches 9 bases. Germline V gene data show CDR1 as ENHRY and CDR2 as SYGVKD. V lost 2 bases to trimming and J lost 0 bases; unmatched junction nucleotides: 1. CDR3 length: 15 amino acids.

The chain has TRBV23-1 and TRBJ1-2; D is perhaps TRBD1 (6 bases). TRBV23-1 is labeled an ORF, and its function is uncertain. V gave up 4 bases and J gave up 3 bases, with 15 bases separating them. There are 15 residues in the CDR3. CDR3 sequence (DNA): TGCGCCAGCAGTCTCCCGCCCAGGGGCGACTATGGCTACACCTTC. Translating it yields CASSLPPRGDYGYTF.

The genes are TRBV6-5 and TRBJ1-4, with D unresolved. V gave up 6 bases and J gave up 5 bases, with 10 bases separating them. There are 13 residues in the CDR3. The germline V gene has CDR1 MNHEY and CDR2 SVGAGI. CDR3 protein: CASRTNKNEKLFF. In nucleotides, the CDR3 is TGTGCCAGCAGAACTAACAAAAATGAAAAACTGTTTTTT.

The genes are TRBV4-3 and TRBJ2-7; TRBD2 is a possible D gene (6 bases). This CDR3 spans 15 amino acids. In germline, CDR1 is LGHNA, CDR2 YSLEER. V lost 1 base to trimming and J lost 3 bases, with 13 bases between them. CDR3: CASSQVGGKNYEQYF. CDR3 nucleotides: TGCGCCAGCAGCCAAGTGGGGGGAAAAAACTACGAGCAGTACTTC.

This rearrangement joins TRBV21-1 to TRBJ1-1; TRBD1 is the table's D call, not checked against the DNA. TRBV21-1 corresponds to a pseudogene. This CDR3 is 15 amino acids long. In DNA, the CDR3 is TGTGCCAGCAGCGCCCTACAGGGGCTGAACACTGAAGCTTTCTTT. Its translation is CASSALQGLNTEAFF.

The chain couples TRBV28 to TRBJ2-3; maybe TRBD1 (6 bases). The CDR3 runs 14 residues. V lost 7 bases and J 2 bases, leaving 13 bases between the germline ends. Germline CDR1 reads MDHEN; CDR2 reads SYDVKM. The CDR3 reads CASTGAANTDTQYF. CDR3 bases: TGTGCCAGCACAGGGGCAGCTAACACAGATACGCAGTATTTT.

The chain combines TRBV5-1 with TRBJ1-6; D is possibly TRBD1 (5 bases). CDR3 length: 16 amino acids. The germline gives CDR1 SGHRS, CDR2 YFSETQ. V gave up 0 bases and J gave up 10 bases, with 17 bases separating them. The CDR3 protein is CASSLGQGSLGSPLHF. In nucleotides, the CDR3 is TGCGCCAGCAGCTTGGGGCAGGGATCCCTTGGGTCACCCCTCCACTTT.

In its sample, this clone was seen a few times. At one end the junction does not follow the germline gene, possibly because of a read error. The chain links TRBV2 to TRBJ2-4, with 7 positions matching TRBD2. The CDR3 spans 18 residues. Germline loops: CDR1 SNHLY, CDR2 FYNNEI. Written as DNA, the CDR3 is TGTGCCAGCAGCGGGGTCGGCCGGCGGGAGCGATCCAAAAACAGTCAGTACTTC. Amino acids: CASSGVGRRERSKNSQYF.

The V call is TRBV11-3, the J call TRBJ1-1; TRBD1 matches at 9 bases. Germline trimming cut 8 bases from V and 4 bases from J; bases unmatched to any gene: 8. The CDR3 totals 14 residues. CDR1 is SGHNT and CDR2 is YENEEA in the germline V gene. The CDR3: CASGTGSPSTEAFF. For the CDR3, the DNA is TGTGCCAGCGGGACAGGGTCACCCTCCACTGAAGCTTTCTTT.